What follows describes a single T cell receptor (beta chain). This entry belongs to a study of shared clonotypes between healthy human individuals. Overall study: The donor pool was made up of two women and a few men aged 18 to 49.

In germline, CDR1 is SNHLY, CDR2 FYNNEI. Trimming at V came to 5 bases and at J to 2 bases, leaving 9 bases not matched to a gene. The CDR3 is 17 amino acids. All donors qualified as healthy HIV-negative adults and had experienced no recent acute infections or vaccinations. In the authors' methods: With immunoSEQ giving junction-only sequences and no quality scores, filtering differed. The method was immunoSEQ multiplex PCR; TCRdb's version includes in-frame clones alone and lacks a portion of them. From that table come the V and J calls and clone size; the DNA was used to work out D and trimming. Of 2 million to 2.5 million clones listed, around 95% are singletons.

Sequenced material: naive CD4+ T cells sorted from blood. The subset is: CD45RA+ positively selected. The clonotype originates from a man younger than 30 in good health. The chain has TRBV2 and TRBJ1-4, with TRBD1 matching 9 bases. As DNA, the CDR3 is TGTGCCAGCAGTCCCGGGACAGGGTTTTTCACTAATGAAAAACTGTTTTTT. Encoded protein: CASSPGTGFFTNEKLFF.